This TCR beta chain was documented in a study of shared clonotypes between healthy human individuals. Study-wide results and caveats: Clonotype sharing across four donors was observed for about 5.2% of naive CD4 clonotypes. Donor scarcity curtailed the genetic and exposure-history diversity represented herein. Clonotypes which were not shared had lower generation probabilities than clonotypes that all four donors shared.

This clone is a singleton in its sample. The antigen remains unidentified. Per the germline V gene, CDR1 is LNHNV and CDR2 is YYDKDF (reference sequence). The CDR3 consists of 15 residues. The V and J ends lost 3 bases and 3 bases respectively, with 14 bases between them. Within Nashville, Tennessee resided all donors, each a Caucasian adult. Repertoires were generated with immunoSEQ multiplex PCR, while TCRdb's copy carries only in-frame clones and drops some. The table has millions of clones, approximately 93% seen once. This sequence joins TRBV15 and TRBJ1-1; maybe TRBD1 (6 bases). The sequenced sample was naive CD4+ T cells from PBMCs. Subset denoted: CD45RA+ positively selected. The clonotype originates from a man between 18 and 35 years old in good health. Some clones in this sample may be carry-over from other donors' samples. CDR3 loop: CATSRADRRYTEAFF. DNA for the CDR3: TGTGCCACCAGCAGGGCCGACAGGAGATACACTGAAGCTTTCTTT.